This TCR beta chain was recorded in a study of blood T cell repertoires in COVID-19. This clone has a handful of counts. The CDR3 is 15 amino acids. V shed 0 bases and J shed 4 bases, with 10 bases lying between them. In germline, CDR1 is LNHNV, CDR2 YYDKDF (reference sequence). The assay was immunoSEQ multiplex PCR, and TCRdb's table has in-frame clones only and misses some. This table holds about 400,000 clones, nearly 90% found once. The receptor's source is a woman in her twenties or thirties who had recovered from COVID-19. This rearrangement joins TRBV15 to TRBJ1-5; weak D call: TRBD1 (5 bases). Material: PBMCs or T cells enriched from blood (not recorded which). CDR3 nucleotide sequence: TGTGCCACCAGCAGAGAGAGGGGACTTAATCAGCCCCAGCATTTT. Residues: CATSRERGLNQPQHF.